Below, 16 T cell receptor beta chains from the same sample are listed, as sequenced in a study of T cells of healthy individuals. TCRdb re-called the 5' RACE reads with MiXCR, one entry per CDR3 protein. The sample contains approximately 89,000 distinct CDR3 sequences, 5% of which appear only once. Receptors were obtained from a female donor in good health.

This clonotype was found many times. The chain couples TRBV20-1 to TRBJ2-3, with a weak D call TRBD2 (6 bases). Trimming took 0 bases from V and 1 from J, leaving 20 bases between them. This CDR3 contains 18 residues. Per germline, CDR1 DFQATT and CDR2 SNEGSKA (reference sequence). The CDR3 coding sequence is TGCAGTGCTAGAGATGGAGGGGCCTCTCGCGGTGGCACAGATACGCAGTATTTT. It translates to CSARDGGASRGGTDTQYF.

This clonotype was picked up a small number of times. The chain couples TRBV7-2 to TRBJ2-7, with TRBD1 matching over 8 bases. Germline CDR1 SGHTA, CDR2 FQGNSA. The CDR3 has 14 amino acids. V lost 6 bases and J lost 2; bases outside the gene matches: 6. The CDR3 loop reads CASRQGARPYEQYF. CDR3 DNA sequence: TGTGCCAGCAGGCAGGGGGCCCGACCCTACGAGCAGTACTTC.

As regards this clonotype: This may come from a read error, since a much larger clone is one base off. V gene TRBV7-9 combines with J gene TRBJ1-3; D is ambiguous. Germline V gene data show CDR1 as SEHNR and CDR2 as FQNEAQ (reference sequence). Trimming removed 5 bases from V and 0 bases from J, with 8 bases in between. There are 14 residues in the CDR3. CDR3: CASSLPGSGNTIYF. CDR3 sequence (DNA): TGTGCCAGCAGCCTCCCCGGCTCTGGAAACACCATATATTTT.

This clonotype was observed many times. This chain links TRBV6-5 with TRBJ1-4; TRBD1 matches at 8 bases. Trimming removed 8 bases from V and 5 bases from J; junction bases left unmatched: 10. This CDR3 has 15 amino acids. Per the germline V gene, CDR1 is MNHEY and CDR2 is SVGAGI. As DNA, the CDR3 is TGTGCCAGCCGGTCAGCCGGGACAGGAAATGAAAAACTGTTTTTT. It is translated as CASRSAGTGNEKLFF.

This clonotype was detected ten times or more. At one boundary the junction diverges from the germline segment, which might be a read error. The chain links TRBV28 to TRBJ2-7; TRBD1 might be the D (6 bases). This CDR3 spans 10 amino acids. CDR1 and CDR2 from the germline V gene are MDHEN and SYDVKM. The CDR3 region is CASGNLDRFF. The CDR3 nucleotides read TGTGCCAGCGGCAACCTGGACAGATTCTTC.

This clonotype was found a few times. The chain combines TRBV14 with TRBJ1-2, with D unclear. CDR1 and CDR2 (germline): SGHDN, FVKESK. The CDR3 covers 12 residues. V dropped 4 bases and J dropped 6 bases, with 9 bases sitting between them. CDR3 DNA sequence: TGTGCCAGCAGCCCTTCGTTTGATGGCTACACCTTC. Amino acid sequence: CASSPSFDGYTF.

A few counts support this clonotype. The genes are TRBV13 and TRBJ2-2; D may match TRBD1 or TRBD2 (6 bases each). Germline assignment: CDR1 PRHDT and CDR2 FYEKMQ (reference sequence). This CDR3 has 17 amino acids. Trimming stripped 4 bases from V and 3 bases from J, with 18 bases between. The DNA of the CDR3 is TGTGCCAGCAGCTCAGATCGGGGGCGCGGTCACACCGGGGAGCTGTTTTTT. Its translation: CASSSDRGRGHTGELFF.

This clonotype has ten or more counts. The chain uses TRBV6-2 or TRBV6-3 and TRBJ2-3; 7 bases match TRBD1. The CDR3 extends over 15 amino acids. With 5 bases clipped from V and 3 bases from J, the junction kept 8 bases outside the gene matches. Germline CDR1 MNHEY, CDR2 SVGEGT. The CDR3 DNA reads as TGTGCCAGCAGTGTCGACAGGGCGAGGACAGATACGCAGTATTTT. It specifies CASSVDRARTDTQYF.

A few counts support this clonotype. The chain has TRBV19 and TRBJ1-1; 12 bases are a match to TRBD1. V lost 5 bases and J lost 3; bases outside the gene matches: 7. From germline, CDR1 is LNHDA and CDR2 SQIVND (reference sequence). CDR3 size: 16 residues. CDR3 nucleotides: TGTGCCAGTAGTCCGGGACAGGGGGCCGGGGACACTGAAGCTTTCTTT. It translates to CASSPGQGAGDTEAFF.

The chain uses TRBV7-2 and TRBJ2-3; no clear D. Trimming removed 5 bases from V and 4 bases from J, with 16 bases in between. The CDR3 is 15 residues long. CDR1 and CDR2 from the germline V gene are SGHTA and FQGNSA. CDR3 protein: CASSPTWTLPDTQYF. CDR3 DNA: TGTGCCAGCAGCCCCACCTGGACGCTTCCAGATACGCAGTATTTT.

This clonotype has at least ten counts. The V call is TRBV9, the J call TRBJ2-3, with 7 bases identical to TRBD1. CDR3 length: 15 residues. The V and J ends lost 1 base and 1 base, in that order; junction bases with no gene match: 3. Germline CDR1 SGDLS, CDR2 YYNGEE. The CDR3 bases are TGTGCCAGCAGCGTACAGGGGGTTCGCACAGATACGCAGTATTTT. Its protein product is CASSVQGVRTDTQYF. The full variable domain, with the rest looked up from reference TRBV9 and TRBJ2-3, is DSGVTQTPKHLITATGQRVTLRCSPRSGDLSVYWYQQSLDQGLQFLIQYYNGEERAKGNILERFSAQQFPDLHSELNLSSLELGDSALYFCASSVQGVRTDTQYFGPGTRLTVL.

This clonotype was counted many times. J is TRBJ2-1 and V is TRBV4-3, with 11 bases that match TRBD2. The V gene end was trimmed by 4 bases and the J gene end by 5 bases; junction bases not matched to a gene: 4. This CDR3 contains 15 residues. Germline values: CDR1 LGHNA, CDR2 YSLEER. The CDR3 DNA sequence: TGCGCCAGCAGCCCTAGACTAGCGGGACACAATGAGCAGTTCTTC. Encoded protein: CASSPRLAGHNEQFF.

This clonotype was picked up many times. The chain recombines TRBV3-1 with TRBJ2-5, with no clear D. Deletions cut 0 bases from V and 6 bases from J, with 5 bases between. The CDR3 runs to 12 residues. The germline V gene has CDR1 LGHDT and CDR2 YNNKEL (reference sequence). The CDR3 bases are TGTGCCAGCAGCCAAGAGGAACAGACCCAGTACTTC. Translated: CASSQEEQTQYF.

Many counts were recorded for this clonotype. The genes are TRBV30 and TRBJ1-5; possibly TRBD1 for D (5 bases). V was shortened by 0 bases and J by 7 bases, with 10 bases between the two germline ends. The germline gives CDR1 GTSNPN, CDR2 SVGIG (reference sequence). This CDR3 has 13 amino acids. The CDR3 here is CAWSVPGGQPQHF. The CDR3 DNA sequence: TGTGCCTGGAGTGTACCTGGGGGACAGCCCCAGCATTTT.

This clonotype was detected many times. The chain has TRBV6-5 and TRBJ1-2; D remains unclear. V dropped 0 bases and J dropped 0 bases, with 8 bases sitting between them. This CDR3 comprises 15 residues. Germline lookup yields CDR1 MNHEY and CDR2 SVGAGI. CDR3 DNA sequence: TGTGCCAGCAGTTACTCGTTTGGACCTAACTATGGCTACACCTTC. Amino acids: CASSYSFGPNYGYTF.

This clonotype has a handful of counts. The rearrangement uses TRBV21-1 and TRBJ1-5. TRBV21-1 is reported as a pseudogene. The CDR3 runs to 12 residues. The CDR3 region is CVPPESNQPQHF. DNA for the CDR3: TGTGTCCCTCCGGAAAGCAATCAGCCCCAGCATTTT.